This TCR beta chain was recovered during a study of CD8+CD57+ T cells in acquired aplastic anemia. Whole-study findings and limits: Found in both controls and patients were fewer than 35 CD8+ CDR3 sequences. Patients and controls were not found to differ significantly in CD8+ Simpson's diversity.

A note on this clonotype: Its antigen is unknown.

Genomic DNA provided the template from which TCR beta VDJ and CDR3 profiles were obtained. TCRdb recomputed calls from the reads with MiXCR, one row per CDR3 protein. The sample holds roughly 160,000 distinct CDR3 sequences, roughly 63% seen once. There are 17 residues in the CDR3. V shed 6 bases and J shed 1 base, with 19 bases lying between them. Germline V gene sequence: CDR1 LNHDA, CDR2 SQIVND (reference sequence). The chain recombines TRBV19 with TRBJ1-5; no clear D gene. The receptor was isolated from a human donor in good health. Specimen: sorted CD4+, CD8+, or CD8+CD57+ T cells (not recorded which) from PBMCs. The CDR3 is CASSDMGARGSNQPQHF. The CDR3 DNA reads TGTGCCAGTAGCGACATGGGAGCGCGTGGCAGCAATCAGCCCCAGCATTTT. The whole variable domain, remainder taken from reference TRBV19 and TRBJ1-5, is DGGITQSPKYLFRKEGQNVTLSCEQNLNHDAMYWYRQDPGQGLRLIYYSQIVNDFQKGDIAEGYSVSREKKESFPLTVTSAQKNPTAFYLCASSDMGARGSNQPQHFGDGTRLSIL.